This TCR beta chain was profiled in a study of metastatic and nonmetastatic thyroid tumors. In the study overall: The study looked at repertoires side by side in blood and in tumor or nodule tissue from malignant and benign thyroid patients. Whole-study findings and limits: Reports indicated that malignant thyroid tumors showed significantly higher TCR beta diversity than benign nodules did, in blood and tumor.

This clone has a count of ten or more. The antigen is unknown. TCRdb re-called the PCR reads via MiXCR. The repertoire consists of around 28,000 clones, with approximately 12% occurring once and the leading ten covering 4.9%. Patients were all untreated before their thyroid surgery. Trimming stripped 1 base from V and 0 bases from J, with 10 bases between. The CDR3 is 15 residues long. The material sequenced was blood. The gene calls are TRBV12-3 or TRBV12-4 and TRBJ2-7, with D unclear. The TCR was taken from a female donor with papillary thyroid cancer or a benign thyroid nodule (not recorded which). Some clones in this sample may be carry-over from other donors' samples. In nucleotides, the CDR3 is TGTGCCAGCAGTTTAGGCCAGCCCGACTCCTACGAGCAGTACTTC. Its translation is CASSLGQPDSYEQYF.